These T cell receptor beta chains were read from a single sample in a study of blood T cell repertoires in COVID-19. Data came from immunoSEQ multiplex PCR; TCRdb stores just in-frame clones and leaves some out. The table lists about 100,000 clones, about 80% of them singletons. The specimen sequenced was peripheral blood. These receptors all stem from a man aged 65 to 85 with active or convalescent COVID-19. CDR3s include the opening cysteine and the closing phenylalanine or tryptophan. Each record gives: D gene, V gene, J gene, CDR3 DNA, CDR3 protein. D genes are given only for firm matches.

d_call: TRBD1
v_call: TRBV12-3/TRBV12-4
j_call: TRBJ1-1
cdr3_nt: TGTGCCAGCACCCACGGACAGGGAGAAGCTTTCTTT
cdr3_aa: CASTHGQGEAFF

d_call: .
v_call: TRBV7-2
j_call: TRBJ1-2
cdr3_nt: TGTGCCAGCAGGCCCGACCTAGGTGGCTACACCTTC
cdr3_aa: CASRPDLGGYTF

d_call: TRBD1
v_call: TRBV19
j_call: TRBJ1-5
cdr3_nt: TGTGCCAGTAGTTTAACAGGGGGCTGGCAGCCCCAGCATTTT
cdr3_aa: CASSLTGGWQPQHF

d_call: TRBD1
v_call: TRBV3-1/TRBV3-2
j_call: TRBJ1-5
cdr3_nt: TGTGCCAGCAGTAGGACAGGGGGGTTTCAGCCCCAGCATTTT
cdr3_aa: CASSRTGGFQPQHF

d_call: .
v_call: TRBV27
j_call: TRBJ2-7
cdr3_nt: TGTGCCAGCAGTCCTTTGTCCCATAGCGGCACCTACGAGCAGTACTTC
cdr3_aa: CASSPLSHSGTYEQYF

d_call: TRBD1
v_call: TRBV19
j_call: TRBJ2-1
cdr3_nt: TGTGCCAGTAGTCCTTCCGGGACAGGGGTGAATGAGCAGTTCTTC
cdr3_aa: CASSPSGTGVNEQFF

d_call: TRBD2
v_call: TRBV24-1
j_call: TRBJ2-1
cdr3_nt: TGTGCCACCAGTGATTTGCAGGTAGCGGGAGGATACAATGAGCAGTTCTTC
cdr3_aa: CATSDLQVAGGYNEQFF

d_call: TRBD1
v_call: TRBV12-3/TRBV12-4
j_call: TRBJ1-2
cdr3_nt: TGTGCCAGCGGACAGGGTTTCTATGGCTACACCTTC
cdr3_aa: CASGQGFYGYTF

d_call: TRBD1
v_call: TRBV14
j_call: TRBJ2-2
cdr3_nt: TGTGCCAGCAGCCCTTTCCTGGGGACAGGGTTGGGCACCGGGGAGCTGTTTTTT
cdr3_aa: CASSPFLGTGLGTGELFF

d_call: TRBD1
v_call: TRBV4-2
j_call: TRBJ1-6
cdr3_nt: TGTGCCAGCAGGCCCGGGACAGGGGGGAATTCACCCCTCCACTTT
cdr3_aa: CASRPGTGGNSPLHF

d_call: .
v_call: TRBV5-6
j_call: TRBJ2-2
cdr3_nt: TGTGCCAGCAGCTTTACAGGGCGCGGGGAGCTGTTTTTT
cdr3_aa: CASSFTGRGELFF

d_call: .
v_call: TRBV7-2
j_call: TRBJ2-6
cdr3_nt: TGTGCCAGCAGCTTAGCGTTGGTAACAGCCAGCTCTGGGGCCAACGTCCTGACTTTC
cdr3_aa: CASSLALVTASSGANVLTF

d_call: .
v_call: TRBV4-2
j_call: TRBJ1-5
cdr3_nt: TGTGCCAGCAGCCAAGATGAGGGCCGGATGGGTGGTCAGCCCCAGCATTTT
cdr3_aa: CASSQDEGRMGGQPQHF

d_call: TRBD2
v_call: TRBV6-4
j_call: TRBJ2-1
cdr3_nt: TGTGCCAGCAGTGACTCACTAGCGGGATACAATGAGCAGTTCTTC
cdr3_aa: CASSDSLAGYNEQFF

d_call: TRBD1
v_call: TRBV7-2
j_call: TRBJ1-1
cdr3_nt: TGTGCCAGCAGCCCTAGGGGGCAGGCGAACACTGAAGCTTTCTTT
cdr3_aa: CASSPRGQANTEAFF